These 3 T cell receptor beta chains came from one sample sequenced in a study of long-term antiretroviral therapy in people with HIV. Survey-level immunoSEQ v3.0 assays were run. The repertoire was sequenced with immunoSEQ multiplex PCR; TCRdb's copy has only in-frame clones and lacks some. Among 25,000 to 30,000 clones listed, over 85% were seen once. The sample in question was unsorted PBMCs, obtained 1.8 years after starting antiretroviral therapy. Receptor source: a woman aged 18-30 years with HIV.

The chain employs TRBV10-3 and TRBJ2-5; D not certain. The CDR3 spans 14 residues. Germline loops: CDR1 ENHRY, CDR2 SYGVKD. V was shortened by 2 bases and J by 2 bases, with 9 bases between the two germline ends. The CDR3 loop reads CAISETVTQETQYF. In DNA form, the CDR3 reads TGTGCCATCAGTGAGACAGTGACTCAAGAGACCCAGTACTTC.

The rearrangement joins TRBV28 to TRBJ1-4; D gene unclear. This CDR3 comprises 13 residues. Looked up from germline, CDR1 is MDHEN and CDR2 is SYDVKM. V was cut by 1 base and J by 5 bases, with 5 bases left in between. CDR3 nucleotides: TGTGCCAGCAGTTTATATCACAATGAAAAACTGTTTTTT. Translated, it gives CASSLYHNEKLFF. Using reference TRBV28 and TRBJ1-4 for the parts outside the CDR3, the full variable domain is DVKVTQSSRYLVKRTGEKVFLECVQDMDHENMFWYRQDPGLGLRLIYFSYDVKMKEKGDIPEGYSVSREKKERFSLILESASTNQTSMYLCASSLYHNEKLFFGSGTQLSVL.

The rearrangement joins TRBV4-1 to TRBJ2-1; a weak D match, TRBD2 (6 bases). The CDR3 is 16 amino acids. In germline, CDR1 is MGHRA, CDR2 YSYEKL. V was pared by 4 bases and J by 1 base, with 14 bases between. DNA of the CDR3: TGCGCCAGCAGCCTAGAGACTAGGCAGTCCTACAATGAGCAGTTCTTC. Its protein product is CASSLETRQSYNEQFF.